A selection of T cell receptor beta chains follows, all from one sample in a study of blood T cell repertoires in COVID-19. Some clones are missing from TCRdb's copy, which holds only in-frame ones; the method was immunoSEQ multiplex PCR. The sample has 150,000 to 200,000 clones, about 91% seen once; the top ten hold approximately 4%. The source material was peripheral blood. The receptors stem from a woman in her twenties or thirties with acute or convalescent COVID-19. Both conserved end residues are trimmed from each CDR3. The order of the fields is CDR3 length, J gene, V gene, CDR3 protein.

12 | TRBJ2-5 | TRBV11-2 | ASSLVWQQETQY
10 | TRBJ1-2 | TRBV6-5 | ASGLSGYGYT
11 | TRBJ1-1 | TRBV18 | ASSPAGNTEAF
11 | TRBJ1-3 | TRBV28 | ASKEGLRNTIY
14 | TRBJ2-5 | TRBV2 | ASSGGEARPQETQY
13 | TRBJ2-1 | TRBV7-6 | ASSVSGGSYNEQF
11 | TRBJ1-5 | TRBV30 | AYTTGDYQPQH
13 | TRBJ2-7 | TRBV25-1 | ASSEVAGGPNEQY
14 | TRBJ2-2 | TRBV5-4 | ASSFGAGQNTGELF
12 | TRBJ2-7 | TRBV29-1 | SVGGASGTYEQY
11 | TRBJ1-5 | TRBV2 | ASGRGTGDPFA
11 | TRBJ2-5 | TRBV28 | ASEEGARETQY
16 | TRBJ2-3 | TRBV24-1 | ATSGWTSGREYTDTQY
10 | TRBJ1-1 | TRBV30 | AGVSGSTEAF
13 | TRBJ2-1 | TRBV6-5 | ASTQEGASYNEQF
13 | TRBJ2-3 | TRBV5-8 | ASSLGRGRSDTQY
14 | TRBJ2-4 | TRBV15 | ATSRDLVEAKNIQY
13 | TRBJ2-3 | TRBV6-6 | ASSYDGRTGDTQY
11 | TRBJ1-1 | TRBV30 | AWSVNRNTEAF
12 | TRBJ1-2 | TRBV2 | ASSGAWAGYGYT
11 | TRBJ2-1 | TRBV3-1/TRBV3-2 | ASSQPSYNEQF
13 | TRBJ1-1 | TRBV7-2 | ASSSTVRFRGSTF
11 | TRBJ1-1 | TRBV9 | ASSVGRGTEAF
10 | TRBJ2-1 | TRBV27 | ASSLSRDEQF
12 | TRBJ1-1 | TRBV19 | ASLPGSMNTEAF